The following is a TCR beta chain sequence with its context. This table comes from immunoSEQ multiplex PCR, and its TCRdb copy is limited to in-frame clones, with some not included. Seen here are over 250,000 clones, around nine tenths observed once, and the top ten hold about 2.7%. Trimming removed 5 bases from V and 1 base from J; junction bases left unmatched: 11. Germline V CDR1 and CDR2: SEHNR, FQNEAQ (reference sequence). This CDR3 contains 18 residues. Participants, 18 to 89 years old, spanned 25 or so US areas. The data are from a study of blood T cell repertoires in COVID-19. The chain has TRBV7-9 and TRBJ2-3; TRBD2 agrees at 11 bases. The sequence came from a woman younger than 30 who had recovered from COVID-19. Sequencing was performed on PBMCs or T cells enriched from blood (not recorded which). The CDR3 region is CASSPSLTSGGRTDTQYF. The CDR3 coding sequence is TGTGCCAGCAGCCCCTCCCTAACTAGCGGGGGACGCACAGATACGCAGTATTTT.